Below are 27 T cell receptor beta chains sequenced from a single sample in a study of CD8+CD57+ T cells in acquired aplastic anemia. The study profiled TCR beta VDJ and CDR3 using genomic DNA as template. In TCRdb, the reads were re-called with MiXCR into one record per CDR3 protein. The repertoire holds 180,000 or so distinct CDR3 sequences, under 50% seen once, with more than 1.5% in the top ten. Patients sequenced had flow cytometry evidence of CD8+CD57+ cell expansion. The specimen was sorted CD4+, CD8+, or CD8+CD57+ T cells (not recorded which) from PBMCs. The receptors originated from a human donor with aplastic anemia.

The V call is TRBV7-3, the J call TRBJ1-1; D is ambiguous. Trimming took 5 bases from V and 1 from J, leaving 17 bases between them. There are 16 residues in the CDR3. The germline V gene has CDR1 SGHTA and CDR2 FQGTGA. CDR3 coding DNA: TGTGCCAGCAGCAACCCCGGGAAGGGAGGGAACACTGAAGCTTTCTTT. Translation gives CASSNPGKGGNTEAFF.

This clonotype was seen repeatedly, ten times or more. The V and J genes are TRBV19 and TRBJ2-2; perhaps TRBD2 as D (5 bases). The V gene's germline CDR1 is LNHDA and CDR2 SQIVND (reference sequence). The ends were cut back, 10 bases at V and 1 base at J, with 10 bases in the middle. This CDR3 has 13 amino acids. The chain's CDR3 is CATLGKNTGELFF. In nucleotides, the CDR3 is TGTGCCACACTCGGGAAGAACACCGGGGAGCTGTTTTTT.

This clonotype occurred a few times. This chain uses TRBV6-5 with TRBJ1-1; 7 positions match TRBD1. CDR1 MNHEY and CDR2 SVGAGI come from the germline V gene. The ends lost 6 bases at V and 6 bases at J; junction bases unmatched: 13. The CDR3 sequence is 15 residues long. This CDR3 is CASRLQGRTTAEAFF. DNA of the CDR3: TGTGCCAGCAGACTACAGGGGCGCACGACGGCTGAAGCTTTCTTT.

This rearrangement joins TRBV20-1 to TRBJ2-1; perhaps D is TRBD1 or TRBD2 (6 bases each). This CDR3 has 16 amino acids. The V end lost 3 bases, the J end lost 4 bases, and 19 bases lay between the germline ends. Per the germline V gene, CDR1 is DFQATT and CDR2 is SNEGSKA (reference sequence). The DNA for the CDR3 is TGCAGTGCTAGCCCTGGGGGCGGGGAAAGGTACAATGAGCAGTTCTTC. Amino acid sequence: CSASPGGGERYNEQFF.

As concerns this clonotype: The junction departs from germline at one end; a sequencing error may be responsible. V is TRBV6-5 and J is TRBJ2-2; possibly TRBD2 for D (7 bases). CDR1 and CDR2 (germline): MNHEY, SVGAGI. CDR3 length: 16 residues. The CDR3 coding sequence is TGTGCCAGCAGTTACGGGGGGGGGCGAAACACCAGGGAGCTGTTTTTT. Residues: CASSYGGGRNTRELFF.

V gene TRBV4-1 combines with J gene TRBJ1-6, with TRBD1 as a possible D gene (6 bases). This CDR3 is built from 16 residues. Germline values: CDR1 MGHRA, CDR2 YSYEKL. Trimming left V 5 bases short and J 6 bases short, with 17 bases between. For the CDR3, the DNA is TGCGCCAGCAGCTCCTGGGGGCAGGGCCCTAATTCACCCCTCCACTTT. Encoded protein: CASSSWGQGPNSPLHF.

This clonotype was seen ten or more times. The rearrangement uses TRBV5-4 and TRBJ2-7; 7 bases align to TRBD1. Germline V gene lookup returns CDR1 SGHNT and CDR2 YYREEE (reference sequence). V shed 4 bases, J shed 6 bases, and the junction held 4 bases outside the gene matches. The CDR3 consists of 12 residues. DNA for the CDR3: TGTGCCAGCAGCCAGACAGGGTCCGAGCAGTACTTC. As protein: CASSQTGSEQYF. Combining the CDR3 with reference TRBV5-4 and TRBJ2-7 gives the whole variable domain ETGVTQSPTHLIKTRGQQVTLRCSSQSGHNTVSWYQQALGQGPQFIFQYYREEENGRGNFPPRFSGLQFPNYSSELNVNALELDDSALYLCASSQTGSEQYFGPGTRLTVT.

The chain uses TRBV29-1 and TRBJ2-7; 7 nucleotides match TRBD1. This CDR3 is 12 amino acids long. Germline values: CDR1 SQVTM, CDR2 ANQGSEA. Germline trimming cut 7 bases from V and 3 bases from J; bases unmatched to any gene: 6. DNA of the CDR3: TGCAGCGCCTCGGGACAGCGCTACGAGCAGTACTTC. This sequence encodes CSASGQRYEQYF.

CDR3 DNA sequence: TGTGCCAGCAGCCCCCCGTTTAGACAGGGGGTTGAAGCTTTCTTT. It yields the protein CASSPPFRQGVEAFF. The chain couples TRBV7-9 to TRBJ1-1, with 9 bases that match TRBD1. CDR1 SEHNR and CDR2 FQNEAQ come from the germline V gene (reference sequence). The length of the CDR3 is 15 residues. Trimming took 5 bases from V and 7 from J; bases not matched to a gene: 11.

This clonotype was found many times. This sequence joins TRBV10-3 and TRBJ2-7, with D possibly being TRBD1 or TRBD2 (5 bases each). This CDR3 is built from 14 residues. Germline lookup yields CDR1 ENHRY and CDR2 SYGVKD. V gave up 2 bases and J gave up 4 bases, with 12 bases separating them. CDR3 protein: CAISEPGRLYEQYF. In DNA form, the CDR3 reads TGTGCCATCAGTGAGCCGGGACGGCTTTACGAGCAGTACTTC.

This clonotype was recorded once. This chain joins TRBV11-1 and TRBJ1-2; 7 nucleotides align to TRBD1. Trimming removed 4 bases from V and 0 bases from J; junction bases left unmatched: 8. The CDR3 runs 16 residues. CDR1 is SGHAT and CDR2 is FQDESV in the germline V gene (reference sequence). CDR3 in amino acids: CASSSPRDSANYGYTF. CDR3 coding DNA: TGTGCCAGCAGCTCACCTCGGGACAGCGCTAACTATGGCTACACCTTC.

The chain uses TRBV7-8 and TRBJ1-6; the D gene is possibly TRBD1 (5 bases). With 6 bases removed from V and 7 bases from J, the gap between germline ends came to 16 bases. The CDR3 has 15 residues. CDR1 is SGHVS, CDR2 FQNEAQ, per germline. In DNA, the CDR3 is TGTGCCAGCAGGGGAGATTGGGGGAGAAATTCACCCCTCCACTTT. Amino acids: CASRGDWGRNSPLHF.

This clonotype was counted ten times or more. The chain is built from TRBV20-1 and TRBJ1-2; D is undetermined. V was cut by 0 bases and J by 4 bases, with 21 bases left in between. CDR1 and CDR2 (germline): DFQATT, SNEGSKA (reference sequence). The CDR3 loop spans 17 amino acids. CDR3: CSARDQANQLPLYGYTF. The CDR3 nucleotides are TGCAGTGCTAGAGATCAGGCCAACCAATTGCCCCTCTATGGCTACACCTTC.

In the case of this clonotype: The CDR3 does not end in the conserved phenylalanine or tryptophan, so this is likely a read error. The chain combines TRBV7-9 with TRBJ2-2, with TRBD1 matching 10 bases. In germline, CDR1 is SEHNR, CDR2 FQNEAQ (reference sequence). The length of the CDR3 is 15 residues. Trimming at V came to 6 bases and at J to 6 bases, leaving 7 bases not matched to a gene. CDR3: CASRQGQGSPGELFS. For the CDR3, the DNA is TGTGCCAGCAGACAGGGACAGGGGTCTCCCGGGGAGCTGTTTTCT.

The chain combines TRBV18 with TRBJ1-2; tentative D call: TRBD1 (5 bases). V lost 2 bases, J lost 4 bases, and 11 bases lay in between. The CDR3 runs 14 residues. Germline-derived CDR1 and CDR2 are KGHSH and LQKENI. The CDR3, as DNA: TGTGCCAGCTCACCATCTGAGGGGAGCTATGGCTACACCTTC. This encodes CASSPSEGSYGYTF. The entire variable domain, with the rest obtained from reference TRBV18 and TRBJ1-2, is as follows: NAGVMQNPRHLVRRRGQEARLRCSPMKGHSHVYWYRQLPEEGLKFMVYLQKENIIDESGMPKERFSAEFPKEGPSILRIQQVVRGDSAAYFCASSPSEGSYGYTFGSGTRLTVV.

As for this clonotype: This may be a read error, as it is one base from a much larger clone. The chain joins TRBV5-4 to TRBJ2-1; possibly TRBD2 for D (6 bases). This CDR3 has 15 residues. CDR1 and CDR2 from the germline V gene are SGHNT and YYREEE (reference sequence). DNA of the CDR3: TGTGCCTGCAGCTTGTCTAGCGCCCCTGACAATGAGCAGTTCTTC. Translation gives CACSLSSAPDNEQFF.

This clonotype was counted many times. The genes are TRBV6-1 and TRBJ2-7; D is unresolved. Deletions cut 11 bases from V and 4 bases from J, with 18 bases between. The CDR3 runs 13 residues. The V gene's germline CDR1 is MNHNS and CDR2 SASEGT. The CDR3 nucleotides are TGTGCCTCTGCCCCCAGGCATAATTACGAGCAGTACTTC. Amino acids: CASAPRHNYEQYF.

On this clonotype itself: A read error may account for a junction end that differs from germline. Written as DNA, the CDR3 is TGTGCCAGCAGTGGGGACACCCTATCCTCCTACGAGCAGTACTTC. Translation gives CASSGDTLSSYEQYF. The chain joins TRBV10-3 to TRBJ2-7; possibly TRBD1 for D (6 bases). The CDR3 length is 15 residues. CDR1 and CDR2 from the germline V gene are ENHRY and SYGVKD.

This clonotype has a count of ten or more. The chain is built from TRBV5-5 and TRBJ1-2, with a weak D call TRBD1 (5 bases). The CDR3 loop spans 13 amino acids. Germline lookup yields CDR1 SGHKS and CDR2 YYEKEE (reference sequence). V lost 3 bases to trimming and J lost 3 bases, with 9 bases between them. The CDR3 DNA sequence: TGTGCCAGCAGCTCGCAGGGAGACTATGGCTACACCTTC. Encoded protein: CASSSQGDYGYTF. Combining the CDR3 with reference TRBV5-5 and TRBJ1-2 gives the whole variable domain DAGVTQSPTHLIKTRGQQVTLRCSPISGHKSVSWYQQVLGQGPQFIFQYYEKEERGRGNFPDRFSARQFPNYSSELNVNALLLGDSALYLCASSSQGDYGYTFGSGTRLTVV.

As concerns this clonotype: The junction differs from germline at one of its ends, possibly a read error. The J gene is TRBJ2-3, the V gene TRBV28; no clear D gene. The CDR3 is 11 amino acids. Germline lookup yields CDR1 MDHEN and CDR2 SYDVKM. Here the CDR3 DNA reads TGTGCCAGCAGGGCTCCAGATACGCGGTATTTT. This codes for CASRAPDTRYF.

This clonotype has at least ten counts. This rearrangement joins TRBV20-1 to TRBJ2-3; D unresolved. The V gene lost 4 bases and the J gene lost 10 bases, with 9 bases spanning the gap. Per germline, CDR1 DFQATT and CDR2 SNEGSKA (reference sequence). CDR3 length equals 10 residues. The CDR3 reads CSAKASAQYF. For the CDR3, the DNA is TGCAGTGCTAAAGCTAGTGCGCAGTATTTT.

This chain links TRBV20-1 with TRBJ2-3; 7 bases are a match to TRBD2. Losses at the gene ends were 3 bases for V and 6 bases for J; bases not matched to a gene: 6. Germline loops: CDR1 DFQATT, CDR2 SNEGSKA (reference sequence). CDR3 length: 13 residues. CDR3 in DNA: TGCAGTGCTAGTATCGGGGGGATTGATACGCAGTATTTT. It specifies CSASIGGIDTQYF.

This clonotype was recorded many times. V usage is TRBV20-1 and J usage is TRBJ1-3; the match to TRBD1 covers 7 bases. Germline V gene data show CDR1 as DFQATT and CDR2 as SNEGSKA (reference sequence). The CDR3 is 14 amino acids. Trimming cost V 6 bases and J 3 bases; bases outside gene matches: 8. The CDR3 is CSASLQGSGNTIYF. In nucleotides, the CDR3 is TGCAGTGCCTCTTTACAGGGGAGTGGAAACACCATATATTTT.

In this sample, this clonotype turned up a few times. The chain uses TRBV7-8 and TRBJ2-7, with TRBD1 identical over 9 bases. The CDR3 extends over 16 amino acids. The germline gives CDR1 SGHVS, CDR2 FQNEAQ. Trimming removed 4 bases from V and 1 base from J; junction bases left unmatched: 8. CDR3 loop: CASSYGQGFESYEQYF. CDR3 coding DNA: TGTGCCAGCAGCTATGGACAGGGGTTCGAGTCCTACGAGCAGTACTTC.

Only one count was recorded for this clonotype. The chain uses TRBV7-3 and TRBJ1-2; D not certain. V was pared by 5 bases and J by 4 bases, with 11 bases between. The CDR3 is 13 amino acids. Germline values: CDR1 SGHTA, CDR2 FQGTGA. CDR3 nucleotides: TGTGCCAGCAGCAACGGGGTCGGCTATGGCTACACCTTC. Translation: CASSNGVGYGYTF.

The chain employs TRBV15 and TRBJ2-1; D gene uncertain. Trimming shortened V by 1 base and J by 0 bases, and 13 bases separated the two germline ends. The CDR3 loop spans 17 amino acids. Germline CDR1 LNHNV, CDR2 YYDKDF (reference sequence). The CDR3 spells CATSRVPKESSYNEQFF. Here the CDR3 DNA reads TGTGCCACCAGCAGAGTACCTAAGGAGAGCTCCTACAATGAGCAGTTCTTC.

The V gene is TRBV2, the J gene TRBJ2-3, with unresolved D. This CDR3 comprises 12 residues. V was cut by 4 bases and J by 2 bases, with 4 bases left in between. The V gene's germline CDR1 is SNHLY and CDR2 FYNNEI. CDR3 sequence reads: CASSGLTDTQYF. CDR3 DNA sequence: TGTGCCAGCAGTGGACTCACAGATACGCAGTATTTT.